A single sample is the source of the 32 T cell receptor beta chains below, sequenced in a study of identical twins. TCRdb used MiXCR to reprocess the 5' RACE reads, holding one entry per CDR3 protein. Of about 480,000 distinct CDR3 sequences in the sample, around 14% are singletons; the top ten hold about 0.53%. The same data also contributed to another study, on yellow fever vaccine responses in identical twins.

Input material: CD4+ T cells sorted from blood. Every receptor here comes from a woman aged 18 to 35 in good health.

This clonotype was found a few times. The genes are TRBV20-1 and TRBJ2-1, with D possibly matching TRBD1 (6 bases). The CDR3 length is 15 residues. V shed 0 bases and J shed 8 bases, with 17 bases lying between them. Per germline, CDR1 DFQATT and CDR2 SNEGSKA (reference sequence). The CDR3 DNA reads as TGCAGTGCTAGAGACCCCAGGGGCCCCGGGGATGAGCAGTTCTTC. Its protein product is CSARDPRGPGDEQFF.

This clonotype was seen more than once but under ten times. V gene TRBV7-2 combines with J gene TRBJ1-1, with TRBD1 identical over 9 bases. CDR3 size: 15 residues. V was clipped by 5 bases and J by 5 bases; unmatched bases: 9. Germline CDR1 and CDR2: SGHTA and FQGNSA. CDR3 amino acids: CASSAGTGKWTEAFF. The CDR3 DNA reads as TGTGCCAGCAGCGCAGGGACAGGGAAATGGACTGAAGCTTTCTTT. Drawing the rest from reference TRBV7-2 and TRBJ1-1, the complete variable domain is GAGVSQSPSNKVTEKGKDVELRCDPISGHTALYWYRQSLGQGLEFLIYFQGNSAPDKSGLPSDRFSAERTGGSVSTLTIQRTQQEDSAVYLCASSAGTGKWTEAFFGQGTRLTVV.

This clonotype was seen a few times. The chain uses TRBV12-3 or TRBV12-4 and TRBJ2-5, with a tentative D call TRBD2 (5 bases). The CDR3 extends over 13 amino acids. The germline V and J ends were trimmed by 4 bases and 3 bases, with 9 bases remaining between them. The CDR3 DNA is TGTGCCAGCAGTTACCGGGGTAAAGAGACCCAGTACTTC. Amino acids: CASSYRGKETQYF.

CDR3 DNA sequence: TGTGCCACCTCCGCGGTGCAGGACCAAGCTTTCTTT. Translated: CATSAVQDQAFF. The chain joins TRBV15 to TRBJ1-1; D gene ambiguous. This CDR3 is built from 12 residues. V was clipped by 8 bases and J by 9 bases, with 16 bases between them. Germline V CDR1 and CDR2: LNHNV, YYDKDF (reference sequence).

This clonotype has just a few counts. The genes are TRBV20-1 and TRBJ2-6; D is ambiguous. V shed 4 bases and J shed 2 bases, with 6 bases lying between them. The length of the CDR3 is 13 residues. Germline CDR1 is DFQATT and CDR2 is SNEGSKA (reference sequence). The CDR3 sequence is CSANQAGANVLTF. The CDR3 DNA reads TGCAGTGCTAACCAGGCTGGGGCCAACGTCCTGACTTTC.

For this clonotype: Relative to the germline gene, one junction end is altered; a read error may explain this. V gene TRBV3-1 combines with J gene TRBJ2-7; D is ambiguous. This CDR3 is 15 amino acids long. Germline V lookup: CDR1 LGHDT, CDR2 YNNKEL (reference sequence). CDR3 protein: CACSLSSVRSYEQYF. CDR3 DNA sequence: TGTGCCTGCAGCCTATCTAGTGTGAGGAGCTACGAGCAGTACTTC.

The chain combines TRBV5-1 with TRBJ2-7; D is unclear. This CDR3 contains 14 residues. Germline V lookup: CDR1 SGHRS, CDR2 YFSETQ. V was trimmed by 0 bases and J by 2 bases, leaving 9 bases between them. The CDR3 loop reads CASSLGPNTYEQYF. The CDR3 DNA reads TGCGCCAGCAGCTTGGGGCCGAACACCTACGAGCAGTACTTC.

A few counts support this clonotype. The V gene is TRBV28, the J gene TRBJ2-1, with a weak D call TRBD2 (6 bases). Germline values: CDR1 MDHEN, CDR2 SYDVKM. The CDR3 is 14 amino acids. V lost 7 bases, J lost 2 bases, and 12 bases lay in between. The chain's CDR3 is CASTLAVTYNEQFF. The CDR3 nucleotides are TGTGCCAGCACCTTAGCGGTAACCTACAATGAGCAGTTCTTC.

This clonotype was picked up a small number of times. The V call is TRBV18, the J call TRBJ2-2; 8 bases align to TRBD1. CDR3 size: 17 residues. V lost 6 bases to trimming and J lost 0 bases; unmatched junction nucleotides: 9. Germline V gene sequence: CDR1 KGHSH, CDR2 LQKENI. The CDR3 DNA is TGTGCCAGCTCCCCCCCCAGGGGGCCCTCGAACACCGGGGAGCTGTTTTTT. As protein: CASSPPRGPSNTGELFF.

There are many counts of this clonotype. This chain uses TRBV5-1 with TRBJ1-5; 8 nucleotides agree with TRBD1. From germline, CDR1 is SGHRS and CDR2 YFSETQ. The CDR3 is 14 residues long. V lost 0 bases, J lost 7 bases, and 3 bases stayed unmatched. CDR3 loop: CASSLAGGGQPQHF. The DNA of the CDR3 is TGCGCCAGCAGCTTGGCAGGGGGCGGCCAGCCCCAGCATTTT.

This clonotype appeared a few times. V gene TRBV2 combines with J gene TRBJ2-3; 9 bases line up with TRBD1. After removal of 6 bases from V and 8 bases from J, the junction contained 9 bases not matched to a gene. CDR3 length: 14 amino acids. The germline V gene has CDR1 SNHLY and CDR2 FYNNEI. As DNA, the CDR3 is TGTGCCAGCAGGGACAGGGGAGTATCGGGTACGCAGTATTTT. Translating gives CASRDRGVSGTQYF.

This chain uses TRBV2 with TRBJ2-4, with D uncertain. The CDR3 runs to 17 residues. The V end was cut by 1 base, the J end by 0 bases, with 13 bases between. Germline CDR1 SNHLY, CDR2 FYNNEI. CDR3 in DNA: TGTGCCAGCAGTGAAGTAGGACGGCGACTAGCCAAAAACATTCAGTACTTC. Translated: CASSEVGRRLAKNIQYF.

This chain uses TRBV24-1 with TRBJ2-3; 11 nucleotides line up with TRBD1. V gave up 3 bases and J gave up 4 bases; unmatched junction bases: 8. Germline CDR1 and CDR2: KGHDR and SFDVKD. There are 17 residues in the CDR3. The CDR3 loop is CATSDIGQGARADTQYF. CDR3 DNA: TGTGCCACCAGTGATATAGGACAGGGGGCGAGGGCAGATACGCAGTATTTT.

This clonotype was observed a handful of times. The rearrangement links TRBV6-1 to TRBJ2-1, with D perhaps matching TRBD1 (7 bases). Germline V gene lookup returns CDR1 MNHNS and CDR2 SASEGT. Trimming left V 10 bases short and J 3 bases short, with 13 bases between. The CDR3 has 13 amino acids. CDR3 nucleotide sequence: TGTGCCACCCGACAGGGAGGCTACAATGAGCAGTTCTTC. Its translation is CATRQGGYNEQFF.

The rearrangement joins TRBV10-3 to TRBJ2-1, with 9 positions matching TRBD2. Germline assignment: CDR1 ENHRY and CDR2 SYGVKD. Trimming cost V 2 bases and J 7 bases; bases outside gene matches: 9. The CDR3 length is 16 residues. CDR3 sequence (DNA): TGTGCCATCAGTGAGACCCACGGCGGGGGGGGAAATGAGCAGTTCTTC. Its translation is CAISETHGGGGNEQFF.

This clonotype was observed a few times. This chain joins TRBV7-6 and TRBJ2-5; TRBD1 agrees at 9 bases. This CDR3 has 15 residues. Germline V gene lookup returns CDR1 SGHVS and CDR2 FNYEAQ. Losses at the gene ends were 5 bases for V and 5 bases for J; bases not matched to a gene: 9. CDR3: CASSPRTGVRETQYF. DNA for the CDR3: TGTGCCAGCAGCCCTAGGACAGGGGTACGGGAGACCCAGTACTTC.

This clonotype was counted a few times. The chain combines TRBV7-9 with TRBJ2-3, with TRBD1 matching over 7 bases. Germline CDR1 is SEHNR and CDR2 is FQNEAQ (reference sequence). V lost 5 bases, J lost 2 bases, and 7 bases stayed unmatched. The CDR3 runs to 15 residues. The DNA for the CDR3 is TGTGCCAGCAGCGTACTTGACAGGGTCACAGATACGCAGTATTTT. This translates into CASSVLDRVTDTQYF.

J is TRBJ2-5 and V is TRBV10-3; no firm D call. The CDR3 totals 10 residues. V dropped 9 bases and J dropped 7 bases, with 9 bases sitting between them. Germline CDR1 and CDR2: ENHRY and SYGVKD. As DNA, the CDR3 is TGTGCCATGGCGATTGGGACCCAGTACTTC. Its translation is CAMAIGTQYF.

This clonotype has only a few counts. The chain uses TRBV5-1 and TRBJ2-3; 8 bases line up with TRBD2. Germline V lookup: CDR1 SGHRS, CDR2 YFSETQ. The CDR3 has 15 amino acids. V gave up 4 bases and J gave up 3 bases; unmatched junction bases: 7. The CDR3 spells CASSIVAGSTDTQYF. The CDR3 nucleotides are TGCGCCAGCAGCATAGTAGCGGGGTCAACAGATACGCAGTATTTT.

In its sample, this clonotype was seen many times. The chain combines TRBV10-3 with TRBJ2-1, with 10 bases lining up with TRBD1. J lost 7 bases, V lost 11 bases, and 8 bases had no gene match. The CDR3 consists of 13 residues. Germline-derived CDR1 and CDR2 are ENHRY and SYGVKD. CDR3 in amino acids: CASTGTGVNEQFF. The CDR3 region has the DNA TGTGCCTCAACCGGGACAGGGGTGAATGAGCAGTTCTTC.

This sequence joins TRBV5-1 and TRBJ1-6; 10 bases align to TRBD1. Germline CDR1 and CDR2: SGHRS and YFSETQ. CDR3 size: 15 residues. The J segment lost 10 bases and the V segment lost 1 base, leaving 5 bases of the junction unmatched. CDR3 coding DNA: TGCGCCAGCAGCTTGACGGGACAGGGGAACTCACCCCTCCACTTT. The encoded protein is CASSLTGQGNSPLHF.

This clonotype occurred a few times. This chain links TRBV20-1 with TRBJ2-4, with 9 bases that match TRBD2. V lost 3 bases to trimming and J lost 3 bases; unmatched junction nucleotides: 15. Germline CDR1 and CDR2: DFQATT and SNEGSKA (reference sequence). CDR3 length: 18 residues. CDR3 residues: CSARTATSGKGSKNIQYF. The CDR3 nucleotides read TGCAGTGCTAGGACGGCGACTAGCGGAAAGGGTAGCAAAAACATTCAGTACTTC.

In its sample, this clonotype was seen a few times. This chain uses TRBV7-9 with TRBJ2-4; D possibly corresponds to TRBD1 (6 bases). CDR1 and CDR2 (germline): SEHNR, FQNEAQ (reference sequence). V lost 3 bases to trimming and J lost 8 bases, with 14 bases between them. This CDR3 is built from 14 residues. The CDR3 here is CASSFGQTLDIQYF. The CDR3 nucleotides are TGTGCCAGCAGCTTCGGACAGACTTTGGACATTCAGTACTTC.

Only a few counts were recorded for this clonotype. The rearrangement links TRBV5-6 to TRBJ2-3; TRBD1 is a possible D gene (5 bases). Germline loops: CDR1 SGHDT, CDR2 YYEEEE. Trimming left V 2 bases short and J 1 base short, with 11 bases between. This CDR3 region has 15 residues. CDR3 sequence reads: CASSFRGTGTDTQYF. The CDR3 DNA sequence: TGTGCCAGCAGCTTTAGGGGCACTGGCACAGATACGCAGTATTTT.

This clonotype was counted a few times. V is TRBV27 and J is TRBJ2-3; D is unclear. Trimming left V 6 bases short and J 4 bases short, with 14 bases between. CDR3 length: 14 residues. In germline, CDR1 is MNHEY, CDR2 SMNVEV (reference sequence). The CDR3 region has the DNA TGTGCCAGCAGCCTAGGGTGGGGATCAGATACGCAGTATTTT. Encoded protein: CASSLGWGSDTQYF.

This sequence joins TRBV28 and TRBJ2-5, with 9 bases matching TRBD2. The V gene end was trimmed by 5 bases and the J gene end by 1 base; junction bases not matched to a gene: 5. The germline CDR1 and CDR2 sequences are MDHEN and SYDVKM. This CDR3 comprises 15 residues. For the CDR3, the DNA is TGTGCCAGCAGTCTGCCTAGCGGGGCCCAAGAGACCCAGTACTTC. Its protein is CASSLPSGAQETQYF.

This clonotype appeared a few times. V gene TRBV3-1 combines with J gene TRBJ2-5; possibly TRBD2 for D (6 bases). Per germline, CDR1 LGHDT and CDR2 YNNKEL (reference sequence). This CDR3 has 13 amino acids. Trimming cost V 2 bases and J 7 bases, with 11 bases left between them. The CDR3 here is CASSQNFGRTQYF. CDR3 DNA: TGTGCCAGCAGCCAAAACTTCGGGAGGACCCAGTACTTC.

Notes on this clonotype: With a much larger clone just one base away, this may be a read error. CDR3 nucleotides: TGTGCCATCTGTGGAGTGACAGTAGACGAGCAGTACTTC. Translating it yields CAICGVTVDEQYF. The rearrangement links TRBV10-3 to TRBJ2-7; possible D gene TRBD1, 5 bases. This CDR3 comprises 13 residues. Germline assignment: CDR1 ENHRY and CDR2 SYGVKD. V was pared by 8 bases and J by 5 bases, with 16 bases between.

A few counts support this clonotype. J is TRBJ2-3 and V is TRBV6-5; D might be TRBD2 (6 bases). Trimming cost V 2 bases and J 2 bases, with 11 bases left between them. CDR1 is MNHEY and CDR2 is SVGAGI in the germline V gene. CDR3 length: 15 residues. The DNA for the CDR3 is TGTGCCAGCAGTTACGCGGCGGGATTCACAGATACGCAGTATTTT. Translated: CASSYAAGFTDTQYF.

The CDR3 is CASSLAWQASGANVLTF. As DNA, the CDR3 is TGCGCCAGCAGCTTGGCTTGGCAGGCTTCTGGGGCCAACGTCCTGACTTTC. This chain joins TRBV5-1 and TRBJ2-6; D uncertain. This CDR3 has 17 amino acids. Germline V lookup: CDR1 SGHRS, CDR2 YFSETQ. Trimming cost V 0 bases and J 1 base, with 11 bases left between them. Variable domain in full (rest from reference TRBV5-1 and TRBJ2-6): KAGVTQTPRYLIKTRGQQVTLSCSPISGHRSVSWYQQTPGQGLQFLFEYFSETQRNKGNFPGRFSGRQFSNSRSEMNVSTLELGDSALYLCASSLAWQASGANVLTFGAGSRLTVL.

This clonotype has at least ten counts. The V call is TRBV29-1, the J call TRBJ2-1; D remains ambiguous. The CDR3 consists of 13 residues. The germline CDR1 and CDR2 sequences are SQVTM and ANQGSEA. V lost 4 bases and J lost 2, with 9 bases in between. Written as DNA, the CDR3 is TGCAGCGTTGCCAGGTTCACCTACAATGAGCAGTTCTTC. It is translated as CSVARFTYNEQFF.

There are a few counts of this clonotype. CDR3 amino acids: CASSPNWQAIAFF. The CDR3, as DNA: TGTGCCAGCAGCCCCAACTGGCAGGCTATAGCTTTCTTT. The chain carries TRBV2 and TRBJ1-1, with D hard to call. V was shortened by 6 bases and J by 10 bases, with 18 bases between the two germline ends. There are 13 residues in the CDR3. CDR1 SNHLY and CDR2 FYNNEI come from the germline V gene.